This T cell receptor (beta chain) comes out of a study of post-analysis software for immune sequencing data. Looked up from germline, CDR1 is DFQATT and CDR2 is SNEGSKA (reference sequence). The CDR3 is 15 amino acids. Unmatched junction bases numbered 2, after V lost 0 bases and J lost 3 bases. Tagging with unique molecular identifiers was a feature of the TCR beta cDNA libraries. Each CDR3 protein gets one entry after TCRdb re-called the PCR reads with MiXCR. The table lists about half a million distinct CDR3 sequences, roughly 45% of them singletons, with 12% in the top ten. Findings and limits, study-wide: Four to six TRBV segments (TRBV5-6, TRBV5-1 and TRBV20-1 among them) occurred more frequently in patients than in controls. Significantly lower normalized Chao1 diversity was seen in multiple sclerosis patients than in controls.

This clonotype was observed a handful of times. Its target is not known. The chain is built from TRBV20-1 and TRBJ2-1; 10 nucleotides match TRBD2. Sequencing was carried out using blood. The TCR originated in a girl under 18 with multiple sclerosis. The CDR3 spells CSAREGLAYYNEQFF. DNA for the CDR3: TGCAGTGCTAGAGAGGGACTAGCGTACTACAATGAGCAGTTCTTC.